Given below is one T cell receptor beta chain in context. Its antigen is still unknown. Per-base quality was not reported, and no clone a single base away is much larger than it. The entire amount of isolated RNA was reverse transcribed using the High Capacity cDNA Reverse Transcription Kit, so the sequenced TCRB transcripts were expressed ones. Deep immunoSEQ sequencing was applied to naive, central memory and regulatory T cell samples, giving an average of roughly 3.5 million total reads per sample. Sorted cells were lysed in RLT buffer, and RNA was extracted using DNase-treated RNeasy Micro or Mini kits according to cell number. To prevent cross-contamination, each cell subset was processed individually, whereas patient and healthy donor samples were processed jointly. The immunoSEQ multiplex PCR was used to amplify TCRB sequences from cDNA, generating 87-bp fragments that spanned the CDR3 region. Amplicons were sequenced on the Illumina HiSeq platform. In the source study's methods: Synthetic template baselines were used to correct PCR bias computationally, reads within Hamming distance 2 were collapsed together, and singletons that could not be merged were discarded. Reads were aligned against IMGT so that V, D and J genes, CDR3 length and insertions or deletions at six rearrangement sites could be assigned. Within each subset, clonotype counts were normalized to sorted cell number, after which true diversity and Gini coefficients were computed with the tcR R package. Repertoire sharing was quantified using the overlap coefficient calculated on TCRB nucleotide sequences. This immuneACCESS table, as held by TCRdb, lists in-frame sequences with V and J called but not all clones. Of the missing ones, under half trace to an unresolved V gene in checked studies; the others have no known cause. V, J and clone size derive from that table, while D and trimming were established from the DNA sequence. The sample includes roughly 300,000 clones, with 9.3% observed a single time. The ten largest clones capture around 1% of the sample.

This sample stems from a study of beta chain features in type 1 diabetes (dated by TCRdb to the late 2010s). For context, the study as a whole: Mean age, gender distribution, total cell number and subset yield were not different between patients and healthy donors. Across all samples, 107,917,701 sorted cells were examined, and cell number per subset correlated strongly with RNA yield. In the study, recently diagnosed type 1 diabetes patients and matched healthy donors were compared on the TCRB repertoires of their sorted circulating CD4+ T cell subsets. Regulatory and stem cell-like memory subsets were obtained from only 8 patients and about 8 healthy donors, while naive and central memory subsets were obtained from all 30 or so donors.

CDR3 length: 12 amino acids, cysteine to phenylalanine. The DNA shown is the 36-base CDR3, in frame from base 1. At the junction V is shortened by 5 bases and J by 2 bases, with 6 bases in between. Taken from the germline V gene, the CDR1 and CDR2 loops are SNHLY and FYNNEI. Each donor gave one peripheral blood draw, averaging roughly 120 mL, which was collected into heparinised tubes. Using a panel that included CD45RO, CCR7, CD25, CD127, CD95 and CD27, naive, central memory, regulatory and stem cell-like memory CD4+ T cells were sorted on a BD FACSAria II. Every sorted population had a purity above 95%. Right away, PBMCs were isolated by Lymphoprep density gradient centrifugation and were stained directly, with no culture step. So that batch effects would be minimized, each experiment stained and sorted samples in pairs, pairing one healthy donor with one patient. Summary of the overall study and its limitations: Shorter templates might have been favored by PCR, but patient and control samples were amplified and corrected together, so both groups would have been affected equally by any skew. In all four CD4+ subsets, TCRB CDR3 length was moderately but significantly shorter in type 1 diabetes patients. Because the HLA sub-analyses included only small numbers of individuals, any influence of HLA type on TCRB rearrangement was left unresolved. Sequencing cDNA rather than genomic DNA could over-represent highly expressing activated cells, although activation and CD3 levels did not differ between groups. Naive, central memory and regulatory TCRB repertoires appeared to be more alike among patients than among healthy donors. Fewer insertions and more nucleotide deletions at VDJ recombination sites were observed in patients with type 1 diabetes, implying thymic rearrangement abnormalities.

The rearrangement joined TRBV2 to TRBJ1-1, and the D gene may be TRBD1, 5 bases matching. The sample consisted of central memory CD4+ T cells from blood. The receptor was derived from a man aged 25-45 years with type 1 diabetes. CDR3 sequence: CASSQGNTEAFF. At the DNA level, the sequence is TGTGCCAGCAGTCAGGGTAACACTGAAGCTTTCTTT.